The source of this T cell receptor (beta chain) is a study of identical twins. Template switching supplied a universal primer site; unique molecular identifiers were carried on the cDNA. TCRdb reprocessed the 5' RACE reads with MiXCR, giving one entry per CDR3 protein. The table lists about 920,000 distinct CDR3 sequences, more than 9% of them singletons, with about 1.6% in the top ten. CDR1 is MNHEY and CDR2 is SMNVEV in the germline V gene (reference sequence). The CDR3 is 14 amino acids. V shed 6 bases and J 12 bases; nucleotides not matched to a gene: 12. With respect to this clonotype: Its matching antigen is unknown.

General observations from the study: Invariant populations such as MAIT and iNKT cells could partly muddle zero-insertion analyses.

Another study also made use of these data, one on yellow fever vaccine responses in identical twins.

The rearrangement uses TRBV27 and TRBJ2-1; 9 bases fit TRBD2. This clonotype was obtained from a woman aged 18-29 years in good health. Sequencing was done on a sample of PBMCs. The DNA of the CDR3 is TGTGCCAGCAGAGGGGCGGGAGGGCCTTACCCGCAGTTCTTC. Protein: CASRGAGGPYPQFF.